This TCR beta chain was recorded in a study of OX40 agonist ivuxolimab in advanced cancers. The wider study: The patients got ivuxolimab, which is an agonistic anti-OX40 (CD134) antibody.

Produced via immunoSEQ multiplex PCR; TCRdb's table is partial and in-frame only. This table holds some 96,000 clones, about 89% found once. The sampling schedule covered blood at baseline, cycle 4 day 1, and cycle 7 day 1. Trimming at V came to 2 bases and at J to 5 bases, leaving 7 bases not matched to a gene. CDR3 length: 15 amino acids. From germline, CDR1 is MDHEN and CDR2 SYDVKM. This chain links TRBV28 with TRBJ2-5, with 8 bases lining up with TRBD2. The sequence was obtained from an adult with an advanced solid tumor such as melanoma, head and neck, liver or kidney cancer. Sequenced here: CD4+ or CD8+ T cells sorted from blood, sampled in a trial of the OX40 agonist ivuxolimab. The CDR3 protein is CASSLEGGRYETQYF. In DNA, the CDR3 is TGTGCCAGCAGTTTAGAGGGCGGGAGGTACGAGACCCAGTACTTC.